This TCR beta chain originates from a study of beta chain features in type 1 diabetes. The overall study: Sorted cells from all samples, numbering approximately 100 million, were examined.

Study-wide results and limits: The naive, central memory and Treg TCRB repertoires looked more alike in patients than they did in healthy donors. VDJ junctions sequenced from type 1 diabetes patients showed fewer insertions and more deletions.

V was pared by 7 bases and J by 0 bases, with 5 bases of the junction left unmatched. Germline V gene data show CDR1 as MNHNS and CDR2 as SASEGT. CDR3 length: 15 residues. On this clone itself: Its antigen is undetermined.

The authors reverse transcribed all of the isolated RNA, so sequencing captured expressed TCRB transcripts. Some clones are missing from TCRdb's copy, which holds only in-frame ones; the method was immunoSEQ multiplex PCR. The sample shows approximately 140,000 clones, about 44% of them seen only once. This sequence joins TRBV6-1 and TRBJ2-1; TRBD1 agrees at 8 bases. The sequenced material came from Tregs from blood. The TCR comes from a man aged 18 to 30 in good health. The CDR3, as DNA: TGTGCCAGCAAGATGACAGGGGACTCCTACAATGAGCAGTTCTTC. Its translation: CASKMTGDSYNEQFF.